A selection of T cell receptor beta chains follows, all from one sample in a study of blood T cell repertoires in COVID-19. The repertoire was sequenced with immunoSEQ multiplex PCR; TCRdb's copy has only in-frame clones and lacks some. In the table there are about 180,000 clones, approximately 81% of which are singletons. Source material: peripheral blood. The origin of the receptors is a person aged 65 to 85 with COVID-19, enrolled during active disease. CDR3s include the opening cysteine and the closing phenylalanine or tryptophan. The D gene is left open where the match is weak. A row's size may be missing; if present it is once, few, many or a size class.

d_gene	v_gene	abundance	j_gene	CDR3nt	CDR3aa
TRBD2	TRBV9	NA	TRBJ2-4	TGTGCCAGCAGCCCCCCTAGCGGGGTAAACATTCAGTACTTC	CASSPPSGVNIQYF
TRBD1	TRBV5-5	NA	TRBJ1-5	TGTGCCAGCAGCCGCTCCGGGACAGGGATTGATCAGCCCCAGCATTTT	CASSRSGTGIDQPQHF
NA	TRBV6-1	NA	TRBJ2-4	TGTGCCAGCAGTGAAGCCCCCGAGGAGTACTTC	CASSEAPEEYF
NA	TRBV12-3/TRBV12-4	NA	TRBJ2-3	TGTGCCAGCAGCACCGGAGGAGATACGCAGTATTTT	CASSTGGDTQYF
NA	TRBV9	NA	TRBJ1-2	TGTGCCAGCAGCGTAGATACGGTAGCGGGTAACTATGGCTACACCTTC	CASSVDTVAGNYGYTF
NA	TRBV9	NA	TRBJ2-6	TGTGCCAGCAGCGTAGCGGGAGCTGGGGCCAACGTCCTGACTTTC	CASSVAGAGANVLTF
NA	TRBV14	NA	TRBJ2-1	TGTGCCAGCAGCCGTACGAGCTCCTACAATGAGCAGTTCTTC	CASSRTSSYNEQFF
NA	TRBV18	few	TRBJ2-1	TGTGCCAGCTCACCATCTCGGGCTGGGAGCTCCTACAATGAGCAGTTCTTC	CASSPSRAGSSYNEQFF
NA	TRBV12-3/TRBV12-4	NA	TRBJ1-1	TGTGCCAGCAGCCCGACAGGTTTCGCTGAAGCTTTCTTT	CASSPTGFAEAFF
NA	TRBV7-2	NA	TRBJ1-6	TGTGCCAGCAGCTTACAAGGGGTCGGTTCACCCCTCCACTTT	CASSLQGVGSPLHF
TRBD1	TRBV4-3	NA	TRBJ2-2	TGCGCCAGCAGCCAAGCGGGACAGGGGAACACCGGGGAGCTGTTTTTT	CASSQAGQGNTGELFF
NA	TRBV9	NA	TRBJ2-3	TGTGCCAGCAGCGTAGCCGAGAGCACAGATACGCAGTATTTT	CASSVAESTDTQYF